This T cell receptor beta chain was sequenced for a study of beta chain features in type 1 diabetes. At the level of the study: Taken together, all samples contributed some 100 million examined sorted cells.

A note on this clone: Its matching antigen is unknown.

CDR1 is LGHNA and CDR2 is YNFKEQ in the germline V gene. With V trimmed by 2 bases and J by 7 bases, 10 bases remained unmatched. The CDR3 contains 17 residues. As every portion of the isolated RNA was reverse transcribed, the sequencing read expressed TCRB transcripts. Only in-frame clones appear in the TCRdb table, and some are missing; sequencing was by immunoSEQ multiplex PCR. The sample contains about 140,000 clones, roughly 10% of which appear only once. Study-level results: Within each of all four CD4+ subsets, Type 1 diabetes patients had TCRB CDR3s that were moderately but significantly shorter. Type 1 diabetes patients had VDJ junctions that carried fewer insertions and more deletions.

This sequence joins TRBV4-2 and TRBJ2-1; 11 bases agree with TRBD2. The sequence was collected from a woman between 40 and 50 years old in good health. The source material was central memory CD4+ T cells from blood. In DNA, the CDR3 is TGTGCCAGCAGCCAACTCGTAGCGGGGGGGCGGGGGAATGAGCAGTTCTTC. This encodes CASSQLVAGGRGNEQFF.